The entry below gives a single TCR beta chain sequence along with its context. This CDR3 region has 12 residues. The germline V gene has CDR1 KGHDR and CDR2 SFDVKD. The data stem from a study of blood T cells in healthy people across ages. The second PCR ran about 6 to 12 cycles with a sample-barcoded 5' primer and J-beta primers. Each CDR3 protein is one row after TCRdb ran MiXCR on the 5' RACE reads. The table has hundreds of thousands of distinct CDR3 sequences, 45% to 70% seen once. This receptor was taken from a man between 35 and 55 years old in good health. The chain joins TRBV24-1 to TRBJ2-4; TRBD1 aligns across 7 bases. The J call could be wrong; TRBJ2-7 is a better fit for the DNA end. Material for sequencing was blood. The CDR3, as DNA: TGTGCCACAAGGGACAGTACCTACGAGCAGTACTTC. Translation gives CATRDSTYEQYF.